These 5 T cell receptor beta chains share one sample of origin, sequenced in a study of cytomegalovirus exposure and HLA in healthy donors. It was with 60 Vbeta and 13 Jbeta primers that the PCR ran. The protocol was immunoSEQ multiplex PCR, while the TCRdb copy is restricted to in-frame clones and leaves out a portion. The table includes under 200,000 clones, around 84% detected once. The sample was PBMCs. Receptor source: a man aged 45 to 65 in good health and CMV-seropositive.

For this clone: Other DNA sequences within the sample encode an identical CDR3. The chain is built from TRBV11-2 and TRBJ1-2; D unresolved. The CDR3 runs 13 residues. Germline V CDR1 and CDR2: SGHAT, FQNNGV. The V end was cut by 1 base, the J end by 7 bases, with 10 bases between. In DNA, the CDR3 is TGTGCCAGCAGCTTAGGAGGCGGACTTGGCTACACCTTC. Amino acid sequence: CASSLGGGLGYTF.

The V gene is TRBV15, the J gene TRBJ2-2; TRBD1 aligns across 7 bases. The CDR3 is 16 residues long. Germline-derived CDR1 and CDR2 are LNHNV and YYDKDF (reference sequence). Losses at the gene ends were 0 bases for V and 4 bases for J; bases not matched to a gene: 5. As DNA, the CDR3 is TGTGCCACCAGCAGAGATGTCAGGGGGTCCACCGGGGAGCTGTTTTTT. Translation gives CATSRDVRGSTGELFF.

The genes are TRBV14 and TRBJ2-1; 15 bases align to TRBD2. This CDR3 is built from 16 residues. Germline V gene sequence: CDR1 SGHDN, CDR2 FVKESK. After removal of 4 bases from V and 6 bases from J, the junction contained 4 bases not matched to a gene. The CDR3 region is CASSPRTSGGANEQFF. The CDR3 bases are TGTGCCAGCAGCCCCCGGACTAGCGGGGGGGCCAATGAGCAGTTCTTC. The full variable domain, in which reference TRBV14 and TRBJ2-1 provide the parts outside the CDR3, is EAGVTQFPSHSVIEKGQTVTLRCDPISGHDNLYWYRRVMGKEIKFLLHFVKESKQDESGMPNNRFLAERTGGTYSTLKVQPAELEDSGVYFCASSPRTSGGANEQFFGPGTRLTVL.

V is TRBV15 and J is TRBJ1-4; no definite D call. Germline assignment: CDR1 LNHNV and CDR2 YYDKDF (reference sequence). There are 15 residues in the CDR3. Trimming left V 4 bases short and J 11 bases short, with 20 bases between. CDR3 amino acids: CATSTTGITTTKLFF. The CDR3 DNA sequence: TGTGCCACCAGCACAACGGGAATCACTACGACGAAACTGTTTTTT. Complete variable domain (other parts from reference TRBV15 and TRBJ1-4): DAMVIQNPRYQVTQFGKPVTLSCSQTLNHNVMYWYQQKSSQAPKLLFHYYDKDFNNEADTPDNFQSRRPNTSFCFLDIRSPGLGDTAMYLCATSTTGITTTKLFFGSGTQLSVL.

The chain employs TRBV9 and TRBJ2-7; D call uncertain. Germline CDR1 SGDLS, CDR2 YYNGEE. The ends were cut back, 4 bases at V and 0 bases at J, with 8 bases in the middle. The CDR3 length is 13 residues. The CDR3 region is CASSPSSSYEQYF. The CDR3 DNA reads TGTGCCAGCAGCCCGTCTAGCTCCTACGAGCAGTACTTC.